The clone carrying this TCR beta chain was detected many times. No antigen is known for it. Investigators reverse transcribed all isolated RNA, so they sequenced expressed TCRB transcripts. This table comes from immunoSEQ multiplex PCR, and its TCRdb copy is limited to in-frame clones, with some not included. The repertoire holds tens of thousands of clones, with 25% to 35% as singletons. This sample was included in a study of beta chain features in type 1 diabetes. Study information: The examined sorted cells totaled about 98 million across samples.

Study findings and constraints: In the patient group, naive, central memory and Treg TCRB repertoires seemed more alike than in the healthy donor group.

Each of the CD4+ naive, central memory, regulatory and stem cell-like memory populations was sorted via CD45RO/CCR7/CD25/CD127/CD95/CD27. With 1 base clipped from V and 5 bases from J, the junction kept 6 bases outside the gene matches. The length of the CDR3 is 15 residues. The chain has TRBV23-1 and TRBJ2-5; 8 bases agree with TRBD2. Being an ORF, TRBV23-1 has a function that is uncertain. Sequencing input: stem cell memory CD4+ T cells from blood. This clonotype was sampled from a woman in her late teens or twenties in good health. The CDR3 loop is CASSQLGTSDETQYF. Written as DNA, the CDR3 is TGCGCCAGCAGTCAATTGGGGACTAGTGATGAGACCCAGTACTTC.